This T cell receptor (beta chain) was profiled in a study of blood T cells in healthy people across ages (dated by TCRdb to between 2015 and 2017). As for the study more broadly: Template switching captured roughly one uniquely barcoded TCR beta cDNA molecule per two T cells in model experiments. Four age groups were formed from the donors: young (average 16 years), middle-aged (approximately 41), aged (about 62) and long-lived (about 80). Age-related changes in TCR beta repertoire diversity were measured in the study by deep sequencing normalized with unique cDNA molecular identifiers. Donors of different ages were randomly distributed across sequencing lanes to avoid experimental bias. The study analyzed two additional independent replicas of 1 million unique cDNA reads from the same blood draw for two donors, one aged 18 to 29 and one aged 80 or older.

CDR1 and CDR2 were assigned from the germline V gene as SGDLS and YYNGEE. Trimming costs V 8 bases and J 0 bases, and their ends lie 8 bases apart. CDR3 length: 13 amino acids, cysteine to phenylalanine. The only DNA kept is the CDR3, 39 bases in frame from the first base. Libraries were made using 5' RACE. Instrument used: Illumina HiSeq 2500. The second PCR ran for about 6 to 12 cycles and used a J-beta primer mix along with a sample-barcoded 5' primer. Each TCR beta cDNA molecule received a unique molecular identifier from a template-switch 5' adaptor carrying 12 random nucleotides. Each sample yielded at least 3 million CDR3-containing paired-end reads. All of the RNA was converted into first-strand cDNA using the Mint cDNA synthesis kit, with a TRBC-specific oligonucleotide serving as the primer. Following uracil-DNA glycosylase treatment, a first 18-cycle PCR with universal primers M1SS and BC2_uni_R was performed on all cDNA. The original methods were these. For normalization, 1 million high-quality reads, each with a distinct molecular identifier, were randomly selected from each sample. Reads sharing molecular identifiers were discarded rather than binned into consensus sequences. MiTCR, with a Q25 quality threshold and the strictest error-elimination algorithm, was used for CDR3 identification, clonotype clustering and error correction. A nonparametric unseen species model using Euler transformation provided a lower-bound estimate of total TCR beta diversity. Through fastp at Q25 and MiXCR, TCRdb rebuilt clones from the public reads, retaining in-frame beta chains. Identical CDR3 protein sequences are pooled into one entry, listed with their most common genes and DNA. TCRdb's processing, not the authors', yielded these V and J calls. Within this sample are over 700,000 distinct CDR3 sequences, with about 48% of them counted one time only. Roughly 40% of the sample is held by the ten biggest clonotypes.

Systemically healthy Caucasian individuals from Russia, about 38 in total and aged roughly 6 to 95 years, were included as donors. Each donor gave ten milliliters of peripheral blood, drawn into EDTA-treated Vacutainer tubes. Ficoll-Paque density-gradient centrifugation was used to isolate PBMCs, with at least 7 million per sample. Total RNA was extracted from PBMCs with Trizol reagent, with at least 5.5 micrograms obtained per sample. The percentages of naive CD45RAhigh/CD27high T cells were determined by flow cytometry on a PBMC aliquot from every donor. As regards this clonotype: Its antigen remains undetermined. The input lacks base qualities; no much larger clone sits a single base away.

The investigation overall reported the following: Observed TCR beta diversity per million T cells fell roughly linearly with age, and a significant reduction was already apparent by age around 36. The percentage of naive T cells measured by flow cytometry correlated strongly with observed TCR beta diversity. Because donor CMV infection status was unknown, age-related changes in expanded clonotypes were potentially confounded. Since profiling was done on bulk unsorted PBMCs, naive and antigen-experienced compartments could not be conclusively compared. Compared with the aged group, the long-lived group had more naive CD4+ T cells, fewer expanded clones and increased TCR diversity, suggesting age selection. Estimates of total diversity based on one million sequenced T cells were regarded as lower bounds and as underestimates.

The sequencing sample was made of blood. The sequence links TRBV9 to TRBJ2-2; the D gene identity is not certain. This TCR was sampled from an older man in good health. The bases read TGTGCCAGTACCGGGTCGAACACCGGGGAGCTGTTTTTT. Its protein reads: CASTGSNTGELFF.